The sequence of this T cell receptor (beta chain) was determined in a study of blood T cell repertoires in COVID-19. Germline assignment: CDR1 SEHNR and CDR2 FQNEAQ (reference sequence). CDR3 length: 14 amino acids. V was clipped by 4 bases and J by 6 bases, with 13 bases between them. The table came from immunoSEQ multiplex PCR; TCRdb's copy has only in-frame clones and leaves some out. The profile shows 140,000 to 150,000 clones, more than 70% of them singletons. Source material: peripheral blood. The receptor was derived from a woman aged 45-65 years with acute or convalescent COVID-19. The chain has TRBV7-9 and TRBJ1-5; possibly TRBD1 for D (5 bases). The CDR3 here is CASSSSGGSQPQHF. The CDR3 DNA reads TGTGCCAGCAGCTCCAGCGGGGGGAGTCAGCCCCAGCATTTT.